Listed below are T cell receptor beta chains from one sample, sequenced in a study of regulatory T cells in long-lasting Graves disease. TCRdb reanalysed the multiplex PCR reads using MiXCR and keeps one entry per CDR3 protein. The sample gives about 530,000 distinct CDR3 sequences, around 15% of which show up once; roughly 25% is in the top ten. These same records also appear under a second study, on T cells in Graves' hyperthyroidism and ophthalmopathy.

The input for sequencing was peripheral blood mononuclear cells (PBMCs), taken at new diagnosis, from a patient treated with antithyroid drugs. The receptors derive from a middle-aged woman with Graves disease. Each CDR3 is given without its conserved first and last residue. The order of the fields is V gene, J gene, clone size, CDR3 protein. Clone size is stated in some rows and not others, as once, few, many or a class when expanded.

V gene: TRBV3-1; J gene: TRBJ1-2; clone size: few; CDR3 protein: ASILGRRNYGYT
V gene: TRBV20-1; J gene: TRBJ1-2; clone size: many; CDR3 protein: SADPQGDYGYT
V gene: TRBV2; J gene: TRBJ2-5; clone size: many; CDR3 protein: ASSGPGETQY
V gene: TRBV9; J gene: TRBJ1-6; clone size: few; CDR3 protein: ASSLGQESSPLH
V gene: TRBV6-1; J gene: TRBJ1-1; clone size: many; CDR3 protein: ASSESVLTEAF
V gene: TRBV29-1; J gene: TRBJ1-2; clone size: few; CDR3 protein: SVEVNYGYT
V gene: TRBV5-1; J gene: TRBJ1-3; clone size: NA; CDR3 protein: ASSLEWGNSGNTIY
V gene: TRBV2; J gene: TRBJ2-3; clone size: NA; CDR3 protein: ASSSGLAGGGDTQY
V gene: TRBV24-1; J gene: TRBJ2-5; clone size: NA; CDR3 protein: ATSDSGTGGRETQY
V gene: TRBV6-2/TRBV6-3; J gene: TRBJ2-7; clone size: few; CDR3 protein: ASSYGTVLSYEQY
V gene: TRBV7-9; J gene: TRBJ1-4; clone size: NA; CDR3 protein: ASSLVGGQGNQLF
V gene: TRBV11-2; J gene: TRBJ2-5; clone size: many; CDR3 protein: ASSFGGLETQY